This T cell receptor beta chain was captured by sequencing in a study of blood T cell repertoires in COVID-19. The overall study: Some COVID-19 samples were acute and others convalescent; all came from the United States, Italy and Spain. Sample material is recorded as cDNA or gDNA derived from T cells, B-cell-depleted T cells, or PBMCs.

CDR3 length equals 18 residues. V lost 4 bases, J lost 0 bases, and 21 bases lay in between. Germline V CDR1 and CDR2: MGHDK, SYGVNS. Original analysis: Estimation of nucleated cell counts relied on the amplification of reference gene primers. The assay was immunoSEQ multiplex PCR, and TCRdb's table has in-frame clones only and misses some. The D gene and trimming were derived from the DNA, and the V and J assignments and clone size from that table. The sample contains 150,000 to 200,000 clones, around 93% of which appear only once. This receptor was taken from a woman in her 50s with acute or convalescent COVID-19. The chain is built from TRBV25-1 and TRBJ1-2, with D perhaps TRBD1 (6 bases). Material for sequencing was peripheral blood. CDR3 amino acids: CASSGIGDNFDPNYGYTF. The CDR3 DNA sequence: TGTGCCAGCAGTGGAATTGGGGACAATTTCGATCCTAACTATGGCTACACCTTC.